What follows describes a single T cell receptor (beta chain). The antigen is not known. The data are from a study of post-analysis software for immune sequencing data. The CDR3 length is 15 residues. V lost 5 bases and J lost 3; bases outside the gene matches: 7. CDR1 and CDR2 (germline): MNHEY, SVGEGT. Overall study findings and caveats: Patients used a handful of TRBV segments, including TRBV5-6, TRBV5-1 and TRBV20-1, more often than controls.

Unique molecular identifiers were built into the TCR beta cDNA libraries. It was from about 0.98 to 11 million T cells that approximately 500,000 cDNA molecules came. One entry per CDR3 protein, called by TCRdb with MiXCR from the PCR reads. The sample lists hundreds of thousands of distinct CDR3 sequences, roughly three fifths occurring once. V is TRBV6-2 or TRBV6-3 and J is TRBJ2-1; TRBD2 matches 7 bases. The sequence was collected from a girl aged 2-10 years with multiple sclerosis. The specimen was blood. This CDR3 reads CASSRSGDYYNEQFF. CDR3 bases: TGTGCCAGCAGTCGGAGCGGGGACTACTACAATGAGCAGTTCTTC.